The 30 T cell receptor beta chains reported below all come from one sample, sequenced in a study of blood T cell repertoires in COVID-19. Generated by immunoSEQ multiplex PCR, the TCRdb table keeps only in-frame clones and is missing some. The sample contains a few hundred thousand clones, 87% of which appear only once. Specimen: PBMCs or T cells enriched from blood (not recorded which). The source is a woman under 40 who had recovered from COVID-19.

The rearrangement links TRBV12-3 or TRBV12-4 to TRBJ2-5; D may be TRBD2 (6 bases). The CDR3 has 13 amino acids. Trimming took 3 bases from V and 4 from J, leaving 9 bases between them. CDR3 loop: CASSFPGGETQYF. The DNA for the CDR3 is TGTGCCAGCAGTTTTCCCGGGGGAGAGACCCAGTACTTC.

V usage is TRBV2 and J usage is TRBJ2-2; perhaps TRBD2 as D (6 bases). There are 15 residues in the CDR3. Trimming removed 0 bases at V and 5 bases at J, with 10 bases between. Germline V gene data show CDR1 as SNHLY and CDR2 as FYNNEI. The CDR3 nucleotides read TGTGCCAGCAGTGAAGCGCGGGGAACTACCGGGGAGCTGTTTTTT. Protein product: CASSEARGTTGELFF.

This rearrangement joins TRBV5-6 to TRBJ1-5; D uncertain. V gave up 0 bases and J gave up 0 bases, with 7 bases separating them. Germline V gene lookup returns CDR1 SGHDT and CDR2 YYEEEE. The CDR3 is made up of 15 amino acids. This chain's CDR3 is CASSLDSNSNQPQHF. As DNA, the CDR3 is TGTGCCAGCAGCTTGGACAGCAATAGCAATCAGCCCCAGCATTTT.

The rearrangement joins TRBV5-1 to TRBJ2-1; D uncertain. Looked up from germline, CDR1 is SGHRS and CDR2 is YFSETQ. Trimming removed 3 bases at V and 4 bases at J, with 8 bases between. This CDR3 region has 13 residues. The CDR3 protein is CASSYDGYNEQFF. CDR3 nucleotides: TGCGCCAGCAGCTACGACGGGTACAATGAGCAGTTCTTC.

This chain links TRBV7-9 with TRBJ2-3, with D perhaps matching TRBD1 (5 bases). This CDR3 spans 14 amino acids. Trimming cost V 5 bases and J 4 bases, with 13 bases left between them. CDR1 is SEHNR, CDR2 FQNEAQ, per germline (reference sequence). In nucleotides, the CDR3 is TGTGCCAGCAGCCCTGACAGTGGTTCAGATACGCAGTATTTT. Amino acids: CASSPDSGSDTQYF.

The gene calls are TRBV25-1 and TRBJ2-7; D is possibly TRBD1 (7 bases). This CDR3 has 14 amino acids. The germline V and J ends were trimmed by 2 bases and 5 bases, with 13 bases remaining between them. The germline V gene has CDR1 MGHDK and CDR2 SYGVNS. This CDR3 is CASSESRRGDEQYF. The CDR3 DNA is TGTGCCAGCAGTGAAAGTCGCAGGGGGGACGAGCAGTACTTC.

V usage is TRBV11-2 and J usage is TRBJ2-2, with TRBD2 matching 9 bases. Germline lookup yields CDR1 SGHAT and CDR2 FQNNGV. J was trimmed by 6 bases and V by 5 bases; bases with no gene match: 10. The CDR3 extends over 16 amino acids. The CDR3 reads CASSQRPGTSSGELFF. DNA of the CDR3: TGTGCCAGCAGCCAGCGCCCCGGGACTAGCTCCGGGGAGCTGTTTTTT.

The V call is TRBV2, the J call TRBJ2-2, with D possibly being TRBD1 (5 bases). This CDR3 has 14 residues. V gave up 6 bases and J gave up 5 bases, with 13 bases separating them. In germline, CDR1 is SNHLY, CDR2 FYNNEI. The CDR3 reads CASSPGRQTGELFF. In DNA, the CDR3 is TGTGCCAGCAGCCCTGGACGACAGACCGGGGAGCTGTTTTTT.

This clone came up a few times. CDR3 loop: CASSDEQGAWGYTF. The CDR3 DNA reads as TGTGCCAGCAGTGATGAACAGGGGGCATGGGGCTACACCTTC. The rearrangement joins TRBV2 to TRBJ1-2; 9 bases line up with TRBD1. V was pared by 3 bases and J by 8 bases, with 7 bases of the junction left unmatched. The CDR3 loop spans 14 amino acids. Germline CDR1 is SNHLY and CDR2 is FYNNEI.

The rearrangement uses TRBV9 and TRBJ2-7; no clear D gene. Looked up from germline, CDR1 is SGDLS and CDR2 is YYNGEE. Trimming cost V 0 bases and J 1 base, with 8 bases left between them. The CDR3 sequence is 14 residues long. CDR3 protein: CASSVGGISYEQYF. In nucleotides, the CDR3 is TGTGCCAGCAGCGTAGGAGGCATATCCTACGAGCAGTACTTC.

The CDR3 bases are TGTGCCAGCAGCTTAGTAGCGGGAGGCCTCTACGAGCAGTACTTC. It encodes CASSLVAGGLYEQYF. The chain joins TRBV7-2 to TRBJ2-7; the match to TRBD2 covers 10 bases. V lost 1 base and J lost 3; bases outside the gene matches: 3. The CDR3 is 15 residues long. Germline V lookup: CDR1 SGHTA, CDR2 FQGNSA.

This chain uses TRBV6-5 with TRBJ2-5; 11 bases agree with TRBD2. V trimming: 6 bases; J trimming: 5 bases; junction bases outside the gene matches: 8. The CDR3 is 15 residues long. CDR1 and CDR2 (germline): MNHEY, SVGAGI. CDR3 sequence (DNA): TGTGCCAGCAGGGCTAGCGGGGGGTCCGGGGAGACCCAGTACTTC. Encoded protein: CASRASGGSGETQYF.

The chain carries TRBV5-1 and TRBJ2-5; 7 nucleotides line up with TRBD1. CDR1 and CDR2 (germline): SGHRS, YFSETQ. V shed 5 bases and J 2 bases; nucleotides not matched to a gene: 6. The CDR3 has 14 amino acids. CDR3 loop: CASRIQGTQETQYF. The CDR3 DNA reads TGCGCCAGCAGGATACAGGGGACACAAGAGACCCAGTACTTC.

V is TRBV7-8 and J is TRBJ2-6; D remains unclear. The V end was cut by 2 bases, the J end by 0 bases, with 20 bases between. Germline-derived CDR1 and CDR2 are SGHVS and FQNEAQ. There are 20 residues in the CDR3. The CDR3 DNA is TGTGCCAGCAGCTTAACCATGAGCGAACTACCCCTCTCTGGGGCCAACGTCCTGACTTTC. Encoded protein: CASSLTMSELPLSGANVLTF.

This chain connects TRBV11-3 to TRBJ2-3; 8 bases align to TRBD2. This CDR3 has 15 amino acids. V was pared by 1 base and J by 0 bases, with 0 bases of the junction left unmatched. Germline assignment: CDR1 SGHNT and CDR2 YENEEA. The CDR3 here is CASSLASGSTDTQYF. CDR3 bases: TGTGCCAGCAGCTTAGCTAGCGGGAGCACAGATACGCAGTATTTT.

This clone was seen more than once but under ten times. This chain uses TRBV7-3 with TRBJ2-5; 11 bases are a match to TRBD2. With 6 bases clipped from V and 1 base from J, the junction kept 4 bases outside the gene matches. Looked up from germline, CDR1 is SGHTA and CDR2 is FQGTGA. CDR3 length: 15 residues. The CDR3 sequence is CASSPGLAVQETQYF. CDR3 nucleotides: TGTGCCAGCAGTCCGGGACTAGCGGTCCAAGAGACCCAGTACTTC.

This clone showed up just a few times. The rearrangement joins TRBV27 to TRBJ2-2; 8 bases fit TRBD1. V gave up 5 bases and J gave up 6 bases; unmatched junction bases: 8. The CDR3 covers 15 residues. In germline, CDR1 is MNHEY, CDR2 SMNVEV (reference sequence). In DNA, the CDR3 is TGTGCCAGCAGTCATTTGCAGGGGGCATCCGGGGAGCTGTTTTTT. It yields the protein CASSHLQGASGELFF.

V usage is TRBV7-2 and J usage is TRBJ2-1; TRBD2 agrees at 10 bases. The CDR3 runs 17 residues. J gave up 4 bases and V 6 bases, and 12 bases lay outside the gene matches. Germline-derived CDR1 and CDR2 are SGHTA and FQGNSA. The CDR3 loop reads CASRLPVGLAAYNEQFF. In DNA, the CDR3 is TGTGCCAGCAGGCTCCCCGTAGGACTAGCGGCATACAATGAGCAGTTCTTC.

J is TRBJ1-4 and V is TRBV5-4; D is undetermined. Germline V gene data show CDR1 as SGHNT and CDR2 as YYREEE (reference sequence). This CDR3 has 16 residues. Deletions cut 3 bases from V and 6 bases from J, with 18 bases between. CDR3 DNA: TGTGCCAGCAGCTCGTTCGAGGGTGGAACGGATGAAAAACTGTTTTTT. Translating it yields CASSSFEGGTDEKLFF.

This chain connects TRBV9 to TRBJ2-5; 7 nucleotides align to TRBD1. Trimming removed 0 bases from V and 5 bases from J; junction bases left unmatched: 10. Germline CDR1 reads SGDLS; CDR2 reads YYNGEE. The CDR3 consists of 16 residues. The CDR3 DNA reads TGTGCCAGCAGCGTAGGGGGTGGGACAGTACGGGAGACCCAGTACTTC. Translating it yields CASSVGGGTVRETQYF.

This clone appeared a few times. The chain couples TRBV7-9 to TRBJ1-5; 7 nucleotides align to TRBD1. This CDR3 contains 15 residues. Germline values: CDR1 SEHNR, CDR2 FQNEAQ (reference sequence). Losses at the gene ends were 1 base for V and 3 bases for J; bases not matched to a gene: 3. The CDR3 DNA reads as TGTGCCAGCAGCTTAGGACAGGGAAACAATCAGCCCCAGCATTTT. It encodes CASSLGQGNNQPQHF.

The chain couples TRBV3-1 (or the pseudogene TRBV3-2) to TRBJ1-2; no clear D. V lost 4 bases to trimming and J lost 0 bases, with 9 bases between them. Germline V gene sequence: CDR1 LGHDT, CDR2 YNNKEL (reference sequence). The CDR3 runs 14 residues. The CDR3 DNA follows: TGTGCCAGCAGCCCGGGGTTTACTAACTATGGCTACACCTTC. Its protein product is CASSPGFTNYGYTF.

CDR3 bases: TGTGCCAGCATTGCGTGGGAGAGTTCACCCCTCCACTTT. It encodes CASIAWESSPLHF. The chain employs TRBV7-2 and TRBJ1-6; D ambiguous. This CDR3 spans 13 amino acids. The V gene lost 7 bases and the J gene lost 9 bases, with 13 bases spanning the gap. The V gene's germline CDR1 is SGHTA and CDR2 FQGNSA.

The chain employs TRBV7-2 and TRBJ1-2, with 7 nucleotides matching TRBD1. CDR3 length: 14 amino acids. The V gene end was trimmed by 5 bases and the J gene end by 4 bases; junction bases not matched to a gene: 7. Germline CDR1 SGHTA, CDR2 FQGNSA. The CDR3 here is CASSLSNRGYGYTF. Written as DNA, the CDR3 is TGTGCCAGCAGCCTCAGTAACAGGGGCTATGGCTACACCTTC.

This clone was seen once. The chain is built from TRBV4-1 and TRBJ1-3; D ambiguous. V gave up 4 bases and J gave up 0 bases, with 10 bases separating them. From germline, CDR1 is MGHRA and CDR2 YSYEKL. CDR3 length: 15 residues. Here the CDR3 DNA reads TGCGCCAGCAGCCCCGTGGAGGCCTCTGGAAACACCATATATTTT. Translated, it gives CASSPVEASGNTIYF.

The chain combines TRBV3-1 (or the pseudogene TRBV3-2) with TRBJ1-1, with D perhaps matching TRBD1 (6 bases). This CDR3 is 14 amino acids long. Deletions cut 4 bases from V and 0 bases from J, with 9 bases between. The germline gives CDR1 LGHDT, CDR2 YNNKEL (reference sequence). CDR3 loop: CASSRRGMNTEAFF. CDR3 nucleotides: TGTGCCAGCAGCCGTAGGGGGATGAACACTGAAGCTTTCTTT.

This clone turned up a few times. The chain uses TRBV3-1 (or the pseudogene TRBV3-2) and TRBJ1-4, with 9 positions matching TRBD1. The CDR3 is 14 amino acids. J lost 8 bases, V lost 1 base, and 2 bases had no gene match. Germline assignment: CDR1 LGHDT and CDR2 YNNKEL (reference sequence). The CDR3 region is CASSQGDREEKLFF. The CDR3 nucleotides read TGTGCCAGCAGCCAAGGGGACAGGGAGGAAAAACTGTTTTTT.

The CDR3 sequence is CASSSSRGGVQETQYF. The CDR3 region has the DNA TGCGCCAGCAGCTCGTCGAGGGGGGGAGTCCAAGAGACCCAGTACTTC. V usage is TRBV5-1 and J usage is TRBJ2-5; weak D call: TRBD2 (7 bases). With 3 bases removed from V and 1 base from J, the gap between germline ends came to 16 bases. Germline CDR1 SGHRS, CDR2 YFSETQ. The CDR3 extends over 16 amino acids.

V is TRBV5-1 and J is TRBJ2-7; D gene uncertain. Germline values: CDR1 SGHRS, CDR2 YFSETQ. Trimming took 1 base from V and 2 from J, leaving 7 bases between them. This CDR3 is 13 amino acids long. CDR3 DNA sequence: TGCGCCAGCAGCTTGTTAAATACCTACGAGCAGTACTTC. This translates into CASSLLNTYEQYF.

This clone has more than one count but fewer than ten. The chain employs TRBV6-1 and TRBJ1-2; a weak D match, TRBD1 (6 bases). The CDR3 is 15 amino acids. Trimming shortened V by 2 bases and J by 10 bases, and 20 bases separated the two germline ends. CDR1 MNHNS and CDR2 SASEGT come from the germline V gene. The CDR3 DNA reads TGTGCCAGCAGTGAAACGACAGGATCGAATTTTGACTACACCTTC. Translating it yields CASSETTGSNFDYTF.